The 24 T cell receptor beta chains below all came from one sample that was sequenced in a study of T-cell reconstitution after alpha-beta-depleted transplantation in children. Unique molecular identifiers featured in how the TCRbeta library was prepared. TCRdb re-analysed the PCR reads in MiXCR, keeping a single row per CDR3 protein. Counted here are around 600,000 distinct CDR3 sequences, 23% occurring once; the ten biggest clones make up over 12%. The sequences come from PBMCs, mostly from graft donor cells, collected 360 days after TCRalphabeta/CD19-depleted stem cell transplant. The receptors were gathered from a boy younger than two who had a stem cell transplant for acute myeloid leukemia, so the T cells may come from the graft donor.

J is TRBJ2-2 and V is TRBV20-1, with 10 bases lining up with TRBD2. V was clipped by 6 bases and J by 5 bases; unmatched bases: 3. The CDR3 loop spans 13 amino acids. Germline-derived CDR1 and CDR2 are DFQATT and SNEGSKA (reference sequence). The CDR3 reads CSAPTSGTGELFF. In DNA form, the CDR3 reads TGCAGTGCCCCGACTAGCGGGACCGGGGAGCTGTTTTTT.

The chain links TRBV29-1 to TRBJ1-1, with 12 bases identical to TRBD1. The CDR3 extends over 13 amino acids. The germline gives CDR1 SQVTM, CDR2 ANQGSEA. Losses at the gene ends were 4 bases for V and 3 bases for J; bases not matched to a gene: 0. The CDR3 bases are TGCAGCGTTGGGGACAGGGGGCACACTGAAGCTTTCTTT. Encoded protein: CSVGDRGHTEAFF.

Ten or more counts support this clonotype. This chain links TRBV6-5 with TRBJ2-3; a possible D gene is TRBD1 (5 bases). The CDR3 contains 17 residues. Trimming removed 2 bases at V and 2 bases at J, with 17 bases between. Looked up from germline, CDR1 is MNHEY and CDR2 is SVGAGI. The CDR3, as DNA: TGTGCCAGCAGTTACACTTTAGCCAGGGAATCCACAGATACGCAGTATTTT. This codes for CASSYTLARESTDTQYF.

The sample holds many counts of this clonotype. This chain links TRBV12-3 or TRBV12-4 with TRBJ1-3; D gene uncertain. CDR3 length: 13 residues. The germline V and J ends were trimmed by 5 bases and 5 bases, with 10 bases remaining between them. CDR3 in DNA: TGTGCCAGCAGTCCTCGGGCCCGAAACACCATATATTTT. Translation gives CASSPRARNTIYF.

The chain links TRBV27 to TRBJ2-1; a possible D gene is TRBD2 (6 bases). The CDR3 spans 14 residues. The V end lost 8 bases, the J end lost 0 bases, and 11 bases lay between the germline ends. From germline, CDR1 is MNHEY and CDR2 SMNVEV (reference sequence). The CDR3 is CASARGSSYNEQFF. The CDR3 nucleotides are TGTGCCAGCGCTCGGGGGAGCTCCTACAATGAGCAGTTCTTC.

This clonotype was recorded at least ten times. As DNA, the CDR3 is TGCAGTGCTAGAGATGGGACGCCCGGGGAGACCCAGTACTTC. As protein: CSARDGTPGETQYF. This sequence joins TRBV20-1 and TRBJ2-5; D could derive from TRBD1 or TRBD2 (5 bases each). CDR1 is DFQATT, CDR2 SNEGSKA, per germline (reference sequence). V dropped 0 bases and J dropped 5 bases, with 13 bases sitting between them. The CDR3 has 14 residues.

This rearrangement joins TRBV24-1 to TRBJ2-7; 9 bases map to TRBD1. After removal of 8 bases from V and 5 bases from J, the junction contained 9 bases not matched to a gene. The CDR3 has 14 residues. Germline CDR1 and CDR2: KGHDR and SFDVKD. The CDR3 DNA reads as TGTGCCACCAAGTTCGGACAGGGGTGGAACGAGCAGTACGTC. This encodes CATKFGQGWNEQYV.

At least ten counts were recorded for this clonotype. This chain joins TRBV29-1 and TRBJ1-2; tentatively, D is TRBD1 (5 bases). The length of the CDR3 is 12 residues. Germline V gene data show CDR1 as SQVTM and CDR2 as ANQGSEA. Trimming took 7 bases from V and 5 from J, leaving 14 bases between them. The CDR3 loop is CSARDGQYGYTF. In DNA form, the CDR3 reads TGCAGCGCCCGGGACGGGCAGTATGGCTACACCTTC.

This clonotype was recorded at least ten times. The chain is built from TRBV12-3 or TRBV12-4 and TRBJ2-6; D might be TRBD1 or TRBD2, each matching 6 bases. V was clipped by 5 bases and J by 4 bases, with 21 bases between them. This CDR3 has 18 residues. The CDR3 loop is CASSPPPEGGVGANVLTF. The CDR3 nucleotides are TGTGCCAGCAGTCCCCCGCCCGAGGGGGGTGTGGGGGCCAACGTCCTGACTTTC.

V and J are TRBV12-5 and TRBJ2-1; the D is unclear. V lost 2 bases to trimming and J lost 4 bases, with 6 bases between them. Germline V gene data show CDR1 as LGHNT and CDR2 as FRNRAP. The CDR3 has 13 residues. The CDR3, as DNA: TGTGCTAGTGGTTTGACGGGTTACAATGAGCAGTTCTTC. Its translation is CASGLTGYNEQFF.

This clonotype was detected ten times or more. The CDR3 loop reads CASARGNTEAFF. CDR3 nucleotide sequence: TGTGCCAGCGCGCGGGGGAACACTGAAGCTTTCTTT. The rearrangement links TRBV6-5 to TRBJ1-1; D remains ambiguous. CDR1 MNHEY and CDR2 SVGAGI come from the germline V gene. The CDR3 sequence is 12 residues long. With 8 bases removed from V and 1 base from J, the gap between germline ends came to 8 bases.

This chain joins TRBV7-9 and TRBJ2-3; tentatively, D is TRBD1 (6 bases). Germline-derived CDR1 and CDR2 are SEHNR and FQNEAQ (reference sequence). The V end lost 4 bases, the J end lost 1 base, and 12 bases lay between the germline ends. The CDR3 has 15 amino acids. CDR3 coding DNA: TGTGCCAGCAGCTCCCAGGGGAGAGGCACAGATACGCAGTATTTT. The encoded protein is CASSSQGRGTDTQYF.

The genes are TRBV4-3 and TRBJ2-2, with 8 bases lining up with TRBD1. J lost 3 bases, V lost 3 bases, and 9 bases had no gene match. The CDR3 runs 17 residues. CDR1 is LGHNA, CDR2 YSLEER, per germline. The CDR3 DNA reads TGCGCCAGCAGCCAGGATACCAGGGGGCAAGACACCGGGGAGCTGTTTTTT. Its translation: CASSQDTRGQDTGELFF.

Only a few counts were recorded for this clonotype. The chain is built from TRBV15 and TRBJ2-1; D call uncertain. The CDR3 runs 16 residues. Trimming left V 2 bases short and J 5 bases short, with 16 bases between. Germline assignment: CDR1 LNHNV and CDR2 YYDKDF (reference sequence). The CDR3 protein is CATSRSPFRVHNEQFF. CDR3 DNA sequence: TGTGCCACCAGCAGATCACCCTTTAGGGTCCACAATGAGCAGTTCTTC.

This clonotype occurred many times. The chain links TRBV20-1 to TRBJ2-5, with 10 bases aligning to TRBD2. J gave up 4 bases and V 6 bases, and 5 bases lay outside the gene matches. CDR3 length equals 13 residues. Germline V gene lookup returns CDR1 DFQATT and CDR2 SNEGSKA (reference sequence). The CDR3 is CSASGLAAETQYF. CDR3 coding DNA: TGCAGTGCCTCCGGACTAGCGGCAGAGACCCAGTACTTC.

The chain combines TRBV20-1 with TRBJ1-4; 7 bases agree with TRBD1. The V segment lost 4 bases and the J segment 6 bases; nucleotides outside the gene matches: 5. This CDR3 spans 13 amino acids. Germline V gene sequence: CDR1 DFQATT, CDR2 SNEGSKA (reference sequence). The CDR3 here is CSAMEGADEKLFF. CDR3 in DNA: TGCAGTGCTATGGAGGGGGCGGATGAAAAACTGTTTTTT.

This clonotype has a handful of counts. The rearrangement uses TRBV29-1 and TRBJ1-4, with 7 positions matching TRBD1. Germline V gene data show CDR1 as SQVTM and CDR2 as ANQGSEA. The CDR3 totals 12 residues. The junction had 2 bases not matched to a gene; V was cut back by 7 bases and J by 3 bases. CDR3 DNA: TGCAGCGCGACAGGGCCTAATGAAAAACTGTTTTTT. It translates to CSATGPNEKLFF.

The chain is built from TRBV6-6 and TRBJ1-2, with unresolved D. The germline V gene has CDR1 MNHNY and CDR2 SVGAGI (reference sequence). The CDR3 extends over 12 amino acids. V was cut by 0 bases and J by 8 bases, with 7 bases left in between. CDR3 in DNA: TGTGCCAGCAGTTACTCGAGCCAGGGCTACACCTTC. This encodes CASSYSSQGYTF.

V is TRBV6-1 and J is TRBJ2-4, with TRBD1 matching over 8 bases. V lost 4 bases to trimming and J lost 0 bases; unmatched junction nucleotides: 8. Germline V gene sequence: CDR1 MNHNS, CDR2 SASEGT. The CDR3 contains 17 residues. CDR3 nucleotides: TGTGCCAGCAGTGTATCCGAGACAGGGGTAGCCAAAAACATTCAGTACTTC. It translates to CASSVSETGVAKNIQYF.

The chain carries TRBV20-1 and TRBJ1-2, with 7 bases aligning to TRBD1. The CDR3 covers 15 residues. V gave up 2 bases and J gave up 0 bases; unmatched junction bases: 6. CDR1 is DFQATT and CDR2 is SNEGSKA in the germline V gene (reference sequence). As DNA, the CDR3 is TGCAGTGCTAGATCTGACAGGGAACCTAACTATGGCTACACCTTC. This translates into CSARSDREPNYGYTF.

The chain recombines TRBV15 with TRBJ2-1, with D possibly being TRBD1 (6 bases). The CDR3 runs to 16 residues. Germline V lookup: CDR1 LNHNV, CDR2 YYDKDF (reference sequence). V was shortened by 1 base and J by 0 bases, with 10 bases between the two germline ends. This CDR3 is CATSRAEGDSYNEQFF. The DNA for the CDR3 is TGTGCCACCAGCAGAGCTGAGGGGGACTCCTACAATGAGCAGTTCTTC. Full variable domain (outside the CDR3, taken from reference TRBV15 and TRBJ2-1): DAMVIQNPRYQVTQFGKPVTLSCSQTLNHNVMYWYQQKSSQAPKLLFHYYDKDFNNEADTPDNFQSRRPNTSFCFLDIRSPGLGDTAMYLCATSRAEGDSYNEQFFGPGTRLTVL.

The chain couples TRBV28 to TRBJ2-5; TRBD1 aligns across 9 bases. J was trimmed by 5 bases and V by 5 bases; bases with no gene match: 6. This CDR3 region has 14 residues. The germline V gene encodes CDR1 MDHEN and CDR2 SYDVKM. The CDR3 reads CASSADRGGETQYF. CDR3 DNA: TGTGCCAGCAGTGCGGACAGGGGCGGCGAGACCCAGTACTTC.

This clonotype was seen many times. This chain uses TRBV6-1 with TRBJ2-7; 7 bases are a match to TRBD1. Losses at the gene ends were 5 bases for V and 6 bases for J; bases not matched to a gene: 22. Per germline, CDR1 MNHNS and CDR2 SASEGT. This CDR3 has 18 amino acids. The DNA of the CDR3 is TGTGCCAGCAGTCGGGGTAGGTACAGAGAGGGACAGCACATCGAGCAGTACGTC. Its protein product is CASSRGRYREGQHIEQYV.

The chain is built from TRBV10-3 and TRBJ2-3, with 10 nucleotides matching TRBD2. Losses at the gene ends were 3 bases for V and 1 base for J; bases not matched to a gene: 1. Germline CDR1 is ENHRY and CDR2 is SYGVKD. CDR3 length: 15 amino acids. CDR3 region: CAISEGLAGTDTQYF. CDR3 coding DNA: TGTGCCATCAGTGAAGGACTAGCGGGCACAGATACGCAGTATTTT.